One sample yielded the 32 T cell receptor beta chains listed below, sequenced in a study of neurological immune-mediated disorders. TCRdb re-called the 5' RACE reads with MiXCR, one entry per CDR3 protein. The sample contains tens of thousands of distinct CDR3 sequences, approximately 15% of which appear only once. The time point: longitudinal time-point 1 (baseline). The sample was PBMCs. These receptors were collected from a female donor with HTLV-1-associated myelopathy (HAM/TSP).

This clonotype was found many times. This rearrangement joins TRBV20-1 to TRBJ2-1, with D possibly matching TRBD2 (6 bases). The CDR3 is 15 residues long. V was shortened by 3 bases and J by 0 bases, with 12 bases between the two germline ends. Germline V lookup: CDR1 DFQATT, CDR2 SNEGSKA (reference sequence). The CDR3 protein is CSARKRGSSYNEQFF. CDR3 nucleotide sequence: TGCAGTGCTAGGAAACGGGGGAGCTCCTACAATGAGCAGTTCTTC.

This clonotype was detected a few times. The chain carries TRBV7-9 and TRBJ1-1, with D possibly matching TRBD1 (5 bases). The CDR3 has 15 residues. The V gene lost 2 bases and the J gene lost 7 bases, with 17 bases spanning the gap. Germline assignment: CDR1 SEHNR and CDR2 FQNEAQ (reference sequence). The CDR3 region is CASSLSGLKGFEAFF. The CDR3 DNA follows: TGTGCCAGCAGCTTATCGGGGCTTAAGGGGTTTGAAGCTTTCTTT. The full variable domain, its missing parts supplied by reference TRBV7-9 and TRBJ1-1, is DTGVSQNPRHKITKRGQNVTFRCDPISEHNRLYWYRQTLGQGPEFLTYFQNEAQLEKSRLLSDRFSAERPKGSFSTLEIQRTEQGDSAMYLCASSLSGLKGFEAFFGQGTRLTVV.

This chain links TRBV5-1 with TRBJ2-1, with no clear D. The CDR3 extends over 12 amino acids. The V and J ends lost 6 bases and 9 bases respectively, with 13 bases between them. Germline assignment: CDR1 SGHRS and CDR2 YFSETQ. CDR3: CASIFATGEQFF. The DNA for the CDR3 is TGCGCCAGCATCTTCGCGACTGGTGAGCAGTTCTTC.

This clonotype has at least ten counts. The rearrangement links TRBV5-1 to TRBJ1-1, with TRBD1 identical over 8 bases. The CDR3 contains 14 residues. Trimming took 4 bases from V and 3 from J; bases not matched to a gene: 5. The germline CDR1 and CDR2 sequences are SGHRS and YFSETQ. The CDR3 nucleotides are TGCGCCAGCAGCCTAATGACAGGGGACACTGAAGCTTTCTTT. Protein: CASSLMTGDTEAFF.

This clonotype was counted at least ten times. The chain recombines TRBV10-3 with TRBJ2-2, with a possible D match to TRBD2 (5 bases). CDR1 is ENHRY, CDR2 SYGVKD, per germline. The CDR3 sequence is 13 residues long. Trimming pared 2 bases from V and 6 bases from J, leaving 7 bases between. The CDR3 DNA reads TGTGCCATCAGTGAGAGCGGTCCCGGGGAGCTGTTTTTT. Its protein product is CAISESGPGELFF.

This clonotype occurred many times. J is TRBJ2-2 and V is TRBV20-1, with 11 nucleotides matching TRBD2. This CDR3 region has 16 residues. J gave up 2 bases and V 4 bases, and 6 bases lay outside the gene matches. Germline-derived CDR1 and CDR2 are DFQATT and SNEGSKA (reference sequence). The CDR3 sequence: CSAKGSGGGNTGELFF. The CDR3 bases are TGCAGTGCTAAGGGTAGCGGGGGGGGAAACACCGGGGAGCTGTTTTTT.

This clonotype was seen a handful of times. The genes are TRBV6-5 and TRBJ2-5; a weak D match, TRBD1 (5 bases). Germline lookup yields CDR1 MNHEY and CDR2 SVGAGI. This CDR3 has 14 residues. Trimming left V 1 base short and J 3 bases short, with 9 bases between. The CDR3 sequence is CASSYFDSKETQYF. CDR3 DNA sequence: TGTGCCAGCAGTTACTTCGACAGCAAAGAGACCCAGTACTTC.

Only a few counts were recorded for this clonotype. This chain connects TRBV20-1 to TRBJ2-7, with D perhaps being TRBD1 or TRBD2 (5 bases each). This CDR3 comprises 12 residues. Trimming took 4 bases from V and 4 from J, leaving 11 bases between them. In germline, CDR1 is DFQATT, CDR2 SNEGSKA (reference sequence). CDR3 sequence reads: CSAMGRGYEQYF. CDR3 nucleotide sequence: TGCAGTGCTATGGGACGGGGATACGAGCAGTACTTC.

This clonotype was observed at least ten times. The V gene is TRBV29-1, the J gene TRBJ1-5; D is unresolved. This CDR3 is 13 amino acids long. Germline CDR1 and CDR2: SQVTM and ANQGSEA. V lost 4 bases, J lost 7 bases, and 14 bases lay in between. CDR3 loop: CSVGLEGKQPQHF. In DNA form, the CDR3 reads TGCAGCGTTGGGCTAGAGGGTAAACAGCCCCAGCATTTT.

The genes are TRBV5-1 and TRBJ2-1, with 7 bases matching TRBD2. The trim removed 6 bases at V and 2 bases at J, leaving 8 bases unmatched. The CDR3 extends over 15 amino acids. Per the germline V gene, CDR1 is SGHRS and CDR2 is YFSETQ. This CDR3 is CASKLLAGAYNEQFF. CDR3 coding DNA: TGCGCCAGCAAGCTTTTGGCGGGGGCCTACAATGAGCAGTTCTTC.

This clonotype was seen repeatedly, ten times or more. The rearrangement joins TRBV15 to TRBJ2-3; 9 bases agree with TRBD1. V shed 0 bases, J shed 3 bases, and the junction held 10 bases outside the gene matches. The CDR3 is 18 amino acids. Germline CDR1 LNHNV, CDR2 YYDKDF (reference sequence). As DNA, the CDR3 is TGTGCCACCAGCAGAGATCTATTCGGGACAGGGAAAACAGATACGCAGTATTTT. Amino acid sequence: CATSRDLFGTGKTDTQYF. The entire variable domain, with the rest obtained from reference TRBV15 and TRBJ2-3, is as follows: DAMVIQNPRYQVTQFGKPVTLSCSQTLNHNVMYWYQQKSSQAPKLLFHYYDKDFNNEADTPDNFQSRRPNTSFCFLDIRSPGLGDTAMYLCATSRDLFGTGKTDTQYFGPGTRLTVL.

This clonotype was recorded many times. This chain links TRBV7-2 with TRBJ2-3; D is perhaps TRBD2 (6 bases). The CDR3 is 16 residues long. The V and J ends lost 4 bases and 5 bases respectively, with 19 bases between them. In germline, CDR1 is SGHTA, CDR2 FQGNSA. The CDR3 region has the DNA TGTGCCAGCAGCTGGGGACTCACTGGGGCGGGAGATACGCAGTATTTT. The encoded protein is CASSWGLTGAGDTQYF.

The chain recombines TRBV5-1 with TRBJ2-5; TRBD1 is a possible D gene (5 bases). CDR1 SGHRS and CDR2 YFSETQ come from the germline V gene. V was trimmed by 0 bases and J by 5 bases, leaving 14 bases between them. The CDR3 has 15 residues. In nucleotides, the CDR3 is TGCGCCAGCAGCTTGGAAACAGGCCCGATTGAGACCCAGTACTTC. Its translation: CASSLETGPIETQYF.

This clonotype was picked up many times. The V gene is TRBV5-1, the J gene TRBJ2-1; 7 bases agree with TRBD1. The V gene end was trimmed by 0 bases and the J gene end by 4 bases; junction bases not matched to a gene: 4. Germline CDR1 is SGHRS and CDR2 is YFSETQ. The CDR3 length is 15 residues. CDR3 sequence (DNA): TGCGCCAGCAGCTTGGGACAGGGATGGTACAATGAGCAGTTCTTC. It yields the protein CASSLGQGWYNEQFF.

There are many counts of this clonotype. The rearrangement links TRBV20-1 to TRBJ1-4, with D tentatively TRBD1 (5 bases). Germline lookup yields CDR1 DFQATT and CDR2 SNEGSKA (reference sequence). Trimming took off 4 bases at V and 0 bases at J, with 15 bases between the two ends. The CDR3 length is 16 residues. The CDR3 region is CSATGHNGATNEKLFF. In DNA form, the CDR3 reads TGCAGTGCTACAGGGCATAATGGCGCAACTAATGAAAAACTGTTTTTT.

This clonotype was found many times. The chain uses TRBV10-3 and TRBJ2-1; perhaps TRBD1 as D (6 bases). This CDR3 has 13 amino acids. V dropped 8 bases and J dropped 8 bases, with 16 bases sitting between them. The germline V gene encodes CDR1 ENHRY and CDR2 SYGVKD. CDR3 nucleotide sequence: TGTGCCATCGGACATCCACAGGGACATGAGCAGTTCTTC. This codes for CAIGHPQGHEQFF.

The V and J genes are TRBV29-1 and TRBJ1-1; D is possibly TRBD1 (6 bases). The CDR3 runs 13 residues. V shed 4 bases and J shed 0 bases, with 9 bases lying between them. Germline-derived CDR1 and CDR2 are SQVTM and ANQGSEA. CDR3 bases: TGCAGCGTTGGACAGGATCTGAACACTGAAGCTTTCTTT. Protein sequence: CSVGQDLNTEAFF. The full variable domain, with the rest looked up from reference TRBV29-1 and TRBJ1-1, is SAVISQKPSRDICQRGTSLTIQCQVDSQVTMMFWYRQQPGQSLTLIATANQGSEATYESGFVIDKFPISRPNLTFSTLTVSNMSPEDSSIYLCSVGQDLNTEAFFGQGTRLTVV.

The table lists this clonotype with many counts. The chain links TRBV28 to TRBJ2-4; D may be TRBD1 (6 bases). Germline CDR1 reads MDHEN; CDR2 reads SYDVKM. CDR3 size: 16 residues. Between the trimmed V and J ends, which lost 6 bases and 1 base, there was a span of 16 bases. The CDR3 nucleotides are TGTGCCAGCAGCTCAACTGGGGGCTTCGCCAAAAACATTCAGTACTTC. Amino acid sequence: CASSSTGGFAKNIQYF.

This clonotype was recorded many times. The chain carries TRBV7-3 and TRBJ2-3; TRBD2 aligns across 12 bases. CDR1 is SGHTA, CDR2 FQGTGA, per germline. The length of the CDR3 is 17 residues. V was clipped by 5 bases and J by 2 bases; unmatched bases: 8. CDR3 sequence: CASSPRPSGGDTDTQYF. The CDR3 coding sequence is TGTGCCAGCAGCCCACGGCCTAGCGGGGGGGACACAGATACGCAGTATTTT.

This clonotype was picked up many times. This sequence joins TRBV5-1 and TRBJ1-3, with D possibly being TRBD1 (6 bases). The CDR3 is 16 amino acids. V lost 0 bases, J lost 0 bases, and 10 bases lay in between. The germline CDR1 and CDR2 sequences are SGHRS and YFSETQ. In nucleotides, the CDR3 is TGCGCCAGCAGCTTGGAACAGGGTCTCTCTGGAAACACCATATATTTT. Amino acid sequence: CASSLEQGLSGNTIYF.

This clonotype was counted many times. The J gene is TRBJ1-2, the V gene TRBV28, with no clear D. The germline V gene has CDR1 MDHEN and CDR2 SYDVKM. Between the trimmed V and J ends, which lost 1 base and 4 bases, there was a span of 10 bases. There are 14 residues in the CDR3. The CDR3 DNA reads TGTGCCAGCAGTTTATTTCAGGATGCCTATGGCTACACCTTC. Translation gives CASSLFQDAYGYTF.

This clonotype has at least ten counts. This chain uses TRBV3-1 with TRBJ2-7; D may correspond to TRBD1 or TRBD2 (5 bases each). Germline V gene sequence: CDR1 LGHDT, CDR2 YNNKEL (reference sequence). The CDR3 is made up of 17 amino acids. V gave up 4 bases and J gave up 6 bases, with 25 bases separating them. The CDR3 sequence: CASSRLDVWGIVGEQYF. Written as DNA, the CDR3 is TGTGCCAGCAGCCGTCTTGACGTTTGGGGGATTGTCGGCGAGCAGTACTTC.

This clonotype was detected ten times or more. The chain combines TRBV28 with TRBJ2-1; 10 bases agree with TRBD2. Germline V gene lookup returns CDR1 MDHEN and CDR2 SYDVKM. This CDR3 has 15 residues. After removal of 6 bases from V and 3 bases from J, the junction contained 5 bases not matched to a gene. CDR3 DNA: TGTGCCAGCAGCTCCCAGCGGGGGGGCTACAATGAGCAGTTCTTC. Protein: CASSSQRGGYNEQFF.

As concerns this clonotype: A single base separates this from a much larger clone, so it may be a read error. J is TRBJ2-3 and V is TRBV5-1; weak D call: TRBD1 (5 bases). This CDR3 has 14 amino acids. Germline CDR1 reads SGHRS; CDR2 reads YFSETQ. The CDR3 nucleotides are TGCACCAGCAGGGAACAGCTTAGCACAGATACGCAGTATTTT. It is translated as CTSREQLSTDTQYF.

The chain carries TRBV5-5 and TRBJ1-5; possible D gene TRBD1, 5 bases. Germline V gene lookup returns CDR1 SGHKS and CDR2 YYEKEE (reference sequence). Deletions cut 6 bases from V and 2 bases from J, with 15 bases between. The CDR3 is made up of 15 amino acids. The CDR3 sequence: CASTLVGEGNQPQHF. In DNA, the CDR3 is TGTGCCAGCACCCTGGTGGGGGAAGGCAATCAGCCCCAGCATTTT.

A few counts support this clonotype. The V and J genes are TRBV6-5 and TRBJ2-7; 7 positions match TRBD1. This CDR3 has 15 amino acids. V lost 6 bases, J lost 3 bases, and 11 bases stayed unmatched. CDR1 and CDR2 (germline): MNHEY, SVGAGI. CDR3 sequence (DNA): TGTGCCAGCAGAGATCCGGGACAGCGTTACTACGAGCAGTACTTC. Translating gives CASRDPGQRYYEQYF.

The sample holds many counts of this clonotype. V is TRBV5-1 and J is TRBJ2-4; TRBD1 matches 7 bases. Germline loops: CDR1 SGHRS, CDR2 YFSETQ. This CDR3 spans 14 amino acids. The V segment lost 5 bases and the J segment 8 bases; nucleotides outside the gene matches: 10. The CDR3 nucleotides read TGCGCCAGCAGGGCGAACAGGGGAAGGGACATTCAGTACTTC. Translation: CASRANRGRDIQYF. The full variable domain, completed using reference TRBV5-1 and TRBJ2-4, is KAGVTQTPRYLIKTRGQQVTLSCSPISGHRSVSWYQQTPGQGLQFLFEYFSETQRNKGNFPGRFSGRQFSNSRSEMNVSTLELGDSALYLCASRANRGRDIQYFGAGTRLSVL.

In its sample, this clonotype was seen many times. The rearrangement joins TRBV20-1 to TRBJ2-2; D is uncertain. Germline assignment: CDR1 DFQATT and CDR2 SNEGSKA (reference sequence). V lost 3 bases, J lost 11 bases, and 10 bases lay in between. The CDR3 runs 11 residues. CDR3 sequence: CSASRQAELFF. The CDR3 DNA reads TGCAGTGCTAGTAGACAAGCCGAGCTGTTTTTT.

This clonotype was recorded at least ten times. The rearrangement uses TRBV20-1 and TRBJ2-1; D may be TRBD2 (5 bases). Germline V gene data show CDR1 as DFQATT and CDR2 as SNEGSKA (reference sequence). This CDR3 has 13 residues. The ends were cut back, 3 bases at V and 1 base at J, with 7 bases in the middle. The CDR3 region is CSARGGSYNEQFF. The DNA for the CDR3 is TGCAGTGCTAGGGGCGGGTCCTACAATGAGCAGTTCTTC.

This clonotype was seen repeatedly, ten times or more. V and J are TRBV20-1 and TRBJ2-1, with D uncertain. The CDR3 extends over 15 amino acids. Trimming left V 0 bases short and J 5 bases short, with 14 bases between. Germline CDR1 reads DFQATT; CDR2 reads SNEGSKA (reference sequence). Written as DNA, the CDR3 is TGCAGTGCTAGAGATTGGCTTGGCAGCGACAATGAGCAGTTCTTC. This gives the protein CSARDWLGSDNEQFF.

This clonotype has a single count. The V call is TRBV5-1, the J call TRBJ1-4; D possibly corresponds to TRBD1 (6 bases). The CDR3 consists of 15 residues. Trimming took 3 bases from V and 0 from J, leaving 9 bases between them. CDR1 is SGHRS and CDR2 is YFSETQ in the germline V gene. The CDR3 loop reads CASSSGQTTNEKLFF. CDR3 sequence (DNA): TGCGCCAGCAGCTCAGGACAGACAACTAATGAAAAACTGTTTTTT.

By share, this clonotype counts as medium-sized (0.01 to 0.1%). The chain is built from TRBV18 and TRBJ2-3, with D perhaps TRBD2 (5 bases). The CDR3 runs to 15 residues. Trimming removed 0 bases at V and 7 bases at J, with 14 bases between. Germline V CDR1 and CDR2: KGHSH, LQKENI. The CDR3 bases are TGTGCCAGCTCACCACCGTCGGGGTACGGATATACGCAGTATTTT. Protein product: CASSPPSGYGYTQYF.